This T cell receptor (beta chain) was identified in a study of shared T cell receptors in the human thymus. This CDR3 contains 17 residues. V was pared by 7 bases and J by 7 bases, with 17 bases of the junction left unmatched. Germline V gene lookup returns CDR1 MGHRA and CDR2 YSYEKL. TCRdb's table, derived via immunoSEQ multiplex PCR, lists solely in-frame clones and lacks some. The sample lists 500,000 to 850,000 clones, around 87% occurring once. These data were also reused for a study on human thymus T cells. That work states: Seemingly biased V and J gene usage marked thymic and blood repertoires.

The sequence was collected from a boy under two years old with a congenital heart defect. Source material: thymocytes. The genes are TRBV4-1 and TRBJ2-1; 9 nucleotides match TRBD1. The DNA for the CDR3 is TGCGCCAGCACATCAAGACCGGGACAGGGTTTGTGGAATGAGCAGTTCTTC. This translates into CASTSRPGQGLWNEQFF.